A single sample gave rise to the 14 T cell receptor beta chains below, sequenced in a study of CD8 T cells in Susac syndrome. The RNA input was roughly 0.45 to 1 ug, and it was reverse transcribed with random hexamers. TCRdb recomputed calls from the immunoSEQ multiplex PCR reads with MiXCR, one row per CDR3 protein. The sample shows 200,000 or so distinct CDR3 sequences, more than 90% of them seen only once. Sequenced input: CD4+ T cells from PBMCs. Every receptor here comes from a human donor with multiple sclerosis.

V usage is TRBV20-1 and J usage is TRBJ1-5; D possibly corresponds to TRBD1 (5 bases). CDR1 is DFQATT and CDR2 is SNEGSKA in the germline V gene (reference sequence). Trimming left V 3 bases short and J 1 base short, with 7 bases between. The CDR3 extends over 13 amino acids. The CDR3 DNA reads as TGCAGTGCTAGTTACAGGAGCAATCAGCCCCAGCATTTT. This gives the protein CSASYRSNQPQHF.

This chain joins TRBV15 and TRBJ2-2, with 11 bases identical to TRBD1. Germline V lookup: CDR1 LNHNV, CDR2 YYDKDF (reference sequence). The CDR3 runs 17 residues. The ends lost 3 bases at V and 3 bases at J; junction bases unmatched: 6. CDR3 sequence: CATSRDRGRLDTGELFF. The CDR3 DNA follows: TGTGCCACCAGCAGGGACAGGGGGCGTTTGGACACCGGGGAGCTGTTTTTT.

The chain carries TRBV24-1 and TRBJ2-5; D is possibly TRBD1 (5 bases). CDR3 size: 16 residues. The V end lost 3 bases, the J end lost 4 bases, and 17 bases lay between the germline ends. Germline assignment: CDR1 KGHDR and CDR2 SFDVKD. The DNA of the CDR3 is TGTGCCACCAGTGATATGGACACCACCCTGGGAGAGACCCAGTACTTC. As protein: CATSDMDTTLGETQYF.

CDR3 residues: CASSSAYTQYF. CDR3 in DNA: TGTGCCAGCAGTTCTGCCTATACGCAGTATTTT. The J gene is TRBJ2-3, the V gene TRBV12-3 or TRBV12-4; D unresolved. The CDR3 is 11 amino acids. The ends were cut back, 4 bases at V and 7 bases at J, with 6 bases in the middle.

The chain couples TRBV20-1 to TRBJ2-7; 8 bases match TRBD1. Germline loops: CDR1 DFQATT, CDR2 SNEGSKA (reference sequence). The length of the CDR3 is 14 residues. J gave up 5 bases and V 5 bases, and 11 bases lay outside the gene matches. The CDR3 sequence: CSASTGGSYNEQYF. CDR3 nucleotides: TGCAGTGCTTCAACAGGGGGATCCTACAACGAGCAGTACTTC.

This clonotype was found once. The chain recombines TRBV7-2 with TRBJ2-5; the D gene is possibly TRBD1 (6 bases). The ends were cut back, 7 bases at V and 5 bases at J, with 20 bases in the middle. Germline V gives CDR1 SGHTA, CDR2 FQGNSA. There are 15 residues in the CDR3. The CDR3 loop is CASTLRPRGPETQYF. The CDR3, as DNA: TGTGCCAGCACCCTCCGACCCAGGGGCCCGGAGACCCAGTACTTC.

The rearrangement joins TRBV19 to TRBJ1-2; possible D gene TRBD1, 5 bases. The V gene lost 3 bases and the J gene lost 1 base, with 12 bases spanning the gap. The CDR3 covers 15 residues. In germline, CDR1 is LNHDA, CDR2 SQIVND (reference sequence). The CDR3 sequence: CASSIRDSLNYGYTF. The CDR3 DNA is TGTGCCAGTAGTATTCGAGACAGCCTTAACTATGGCTACACCTTC.

The chain has TRBV20-1 and TRBJ2-3; maybe TRBD2 (7 bases). Germline assignment: CDR1 DFQATT and CDR2 SNEGSKA (reference sequence). The CDR3 consists of 15 residues. V lost 6 bases and J lost 4, with 20 bases in between. Here the CDR3 reads CSARGGGVSPDTQYF. In DNA, the CDR3 is TGCAGTGCCCGAGGGGGGGGAGTTTCCCCAGATACGCAGTATTTT.

The V gene is TRBV6-5, the J gene TRBJ1-2; D gene ambiguous. The CDR3 runs to 13 residues. CDR1 is MNHEY and CDR2 is SVGAGI in the germline V gene. The V and J ends lost 6 bases and 4 bases respectively, with 12 bases between them. The CDR3 DNA sequence: TGTGCCAGCAGCCGGTCGGGGAGCTATGGCTACACCTTC. Protein sequence: CASSRSGSYGYTF.

The genes are TRBV20-1 and TRBJ2-3, with TRBD2 as a possible D gene (5 bases). Germline loops: CDR1 DFQATT, CDR2 SNEGSKA (reference sequence). CDR3 size: 15 residues. The V gene lost 5 bases and the J gene lost 6 bases, with 21 bases spanning the gap. The CDR3 here is CSAARGNSMADTQYF. The CDR3 nucleotides are TGCAGTGCTGCCCGGGGAAATTCAATGGCGGATACGCAGTATTTT.

Only one count was recorded for this clonotype. The J gene is TRBJ2-4, the V gene TRBV12-3 or TRBV12-4; D remains ambiguous. Trimming shortened V by 5 bases and J by 0 bases, and 8 bases separated the two germline ends. The CDR3 is made up of 14 amino acids. The CDR3 DNA reads TGTGCCAGCAGTCCCGGTGGAGCCAAAAACATTCAGTACTTC. Its translation is CASSPGGAKNIQYF.

The table lists this clonotype with a count of one. The chain uses TRBV15 and TRBJ2-3; TRBD1 or TRBD2 may be the D gene (5 bases each). Trimming stripped 7 bases from V and 0 bases from J, with 11 bases between. The V gene's germline CDR1 is LNHNV and CDR2 YYDKDF (reference sequence). The CDR3 extends over 14 amino acids. In nucleotides, the CDR3 is TGTGCCACCAAGGGGAGACTAAGCACAGATACGCAGTATTTT. Amino acid sequence: CATKGRLSTDTQYF.

The chain employs TRBV11-2 and TRBJ2-3; 9 bases are a match to TRBD2. The CDR3 spans 17 residues. Germline assignment: CDR1 SGHAT and CDR2 FQNNGV. Trimming took 5 bases from V and 8 from J; bases not matched to a gene: 17. This CDR3 is CASSHGRVAGVETTQYF. The CDR3 DNA sequence: TGTGCCAGCAGCCATGGTCGAGTAGCGGGAGTGGAAACTACGCAGTATTTT. Based on the CDR3 plus reference TRBV11-2 and TRBJ2-3, the full variable domain is EAGVAQSPRYKIIEKRQSVAFWCNPISGHATLYWYQQILGQGPKLLIQFQNNGVVDDSQLPKDRFSAERLKGVDSTLKIQPAKLEDSAVYLCASSHGRVAGVETTQYFGPGTRLTVL.

The chain links TRBV29-1 to TRBJ2-6; 12 nucleotides align to TRBD1. Germline V gives CDR1 SQVTM, CDR2 ANQGSEA. With 6 bases clipped from V and 3 bases from J, the junction kept 9 bases outside the gene matches. The CDR3 covers 17 residues. The CDR3 sequence: CSVIRGQGAYGANVLTF. The DNA for the CDR3 is TGCAGCGTGATAAGGGGACAGGGGGCTTATGGGGCCAACGTCCTGACTTTC.